Each of the 9 T cell receptor beta chains below was sequenced from the same sample in a study of shared T cell receptors in the human thymus. The method was immunoSEQ multiplex PCR; TCRdb's version includes in-frame clones alone and lacks a portion of them. Among some 700,000 clones listed, 80% to 90% were seen once. This sample also belongs to another study, concerning human thymus T cells.

Sequenced material: thymocytes. The receptors shown here come from a girl younger than two with a congenital heart defect.

The CDR3 DNA reads as TGTGCCAGCCGCACAGGGGGCCCCAACTATGGCTACACCTTC. Protein: CASRTGGPNYGYTF. This chain connects TRBV28 to TRBJ1-2; 9 bases are shared with TRBD1. With 8 bases clipped from V and 2 bases from J, the junction kept 6 bases outside the gene matches. CDR3 length: 14 amino acids. The germline gives CDR1 MDHEN, CDR2 SYDVKM.

The gene calls are TRBV9 and TRBJ1-6; 8 bases are shared with TRBD1. In germline, CDR1 is SGDLS, CDR2 YYNGEE. The V and J ends lost 0 bases and 8 bases, in that order; junction bases with no gene match: 4. There are 15 residues in the CDR3. The CDR3 here is CASSVESRGHSPLHF. The CDR3 nucleotides are TGTGCCAGCAGCGTAGAAAGCAGGGGGCATTCACCCCTCCACTTT.

The chain has TRBV4-1 and TRBJ1-1, with 8 bases identical to TRBD1. With V trimmed by 2 bases and J by 4 bases, 18 bases remained unmatched. The CDR3 runs to 19 residues. Germline V gene sequence: CDR1 MGHRA, CDR2 YSYEKL. CDR3 amino acids: CASSQHRGWTGKLGTEAFF. In DNA, the CDR3 is TGCGCCAGCAGCCAACACCGAGGGTGGACAGGGAAGTTGGGCACTGAAGCTTTCTTT.

The CDR3 coding sequence is TGTGCCAGCAGTGACCCCACGGACAGGGACGGTGGCTACACCTTC. It is translated as CASSDPTDRDGGYTF. The chain combines TRBV6-4 with TRBJ1-2; TRBD1 agrees at 8 bases. Per germline, CDR1 MRHNA and CDR2 SNTAGT. This CDR3 has 15 residues. V dropped 2 bases and J dropped 7; count of bases not matched to a gene: 9.

This clone has a handful of counts. The chain combines TRBV4-3 with TRBJ1-3; no definite D call. This CDR3 is built from 13 residues. The V gene lost 6 bases and the J gene lost 0 bases, with 6 bases spanning the gap. Looked up from germline, CDR1 is LGHNA and CDR2 is YSLEER. DNA for the CDR3: TGCGCCAGCAGGGAGAGCTCTGGAAACACCATATATTTT. This translates into CASRESSGNTIYF.

The J gene is TRBJ1-2, the V gene TRBV4-1; 7 bases fit TRBD1. With V trimmed by 8 bases and J by 8 bases, 17 bases remained unmatched. The CDR3 consists of 15 residues. Germline assignment: CDR1 MGHRA and CDR2 YSYEKL. The CDR3 spells CASVNDLDRQNGYTF. In DNA form, the CDR3 reads TGCGCCAGCGTCAACGATTTGGACAGGCAGAACGGCTACACCTTC.

The genes are TRBV7-9 and TRBJ1-5, with 9 positions matching TRBD1. CDR1 is SEHNR, CDR2 FQNEAQ, per germline (reference sequence). Trimming removed 5 bases from V and 1 base from J; junction bases left unmatched: 6. The CDR3 has 16 amino acids. The CDR3 DNA reads TGTGCCAGCAGCCTCGGGGACAGGGAAAGCAATCAGCCCCAGCATTTT. Translated, it gives CASSLGDRESNQPQHF. The complete variable domain, with remaining parts taken from reference TRBV7-9 and TRBJ1-5, reads DTGVSQNPRHKITKRGQNVTFRCDPISEHNRLYWYRQTLGQGPEFLTYFQNEAQLEKSRLLSDRFSAERPKGSFSTLEIQRTEQGDSAMYLCASSLGDRESNQPQHFGDGTRLSIL.

The chain employs TRBV28 and TRBJ1-2; D is unresolved. The CDR3 has 14 residues. With 4 bases removed from V and 2 bases from J, the gap between germline ends came to 11 bases. CDR1 is MDHEN, CDR2 SYDVKM, per germline. CDR3 sequence reads: CASSSLLRNYGYTF. CDR3 coding DNA: TGTGCCAGCAGTTCCCTCCTCAGGAACTATGGCTACACCTTC.

This clone was recorded only once. The chain carries TRBV7-9 and TRBJ1-2; 9 bases are shared with TRBD1. Trimming cost V 7 bases and J 6 bases; bases outside gene matches: 12. In germline, CDR1 is SEHNR, CDR2 FQNEAQ (reference sequence). The CDR3 has 15 residues. CDR3 nucleotide sequence: TGTGCCAGCAACCAGTACGGGACAGGGAGTGATGGCTACACCTTC. It encodes CASNQYGTGSDGYTF.